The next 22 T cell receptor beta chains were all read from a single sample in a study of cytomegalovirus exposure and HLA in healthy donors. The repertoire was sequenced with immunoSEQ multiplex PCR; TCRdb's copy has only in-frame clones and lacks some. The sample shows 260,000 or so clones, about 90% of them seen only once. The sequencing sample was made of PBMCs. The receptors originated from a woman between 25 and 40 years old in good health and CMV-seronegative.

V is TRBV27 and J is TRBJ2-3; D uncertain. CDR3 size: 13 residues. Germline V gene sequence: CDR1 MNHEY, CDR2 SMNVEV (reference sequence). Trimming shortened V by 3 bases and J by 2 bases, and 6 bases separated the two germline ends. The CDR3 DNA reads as TGTGCCAGCAGTTTGGGTTCCACAGATACGCAGTATTTT. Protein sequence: CASSLGSTDTQYF.

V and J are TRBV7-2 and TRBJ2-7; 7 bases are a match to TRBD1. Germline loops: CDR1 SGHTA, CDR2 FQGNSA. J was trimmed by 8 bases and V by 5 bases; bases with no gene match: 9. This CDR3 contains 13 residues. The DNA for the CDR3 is TGTGCCAGCAGCGTAACGACAGGGCATAAGCAGTACTTC. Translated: CASSVTTGHKQYF.

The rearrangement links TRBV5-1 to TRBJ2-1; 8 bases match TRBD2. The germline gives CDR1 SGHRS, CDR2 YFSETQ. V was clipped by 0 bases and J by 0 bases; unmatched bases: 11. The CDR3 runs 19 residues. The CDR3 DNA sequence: TGCGCCAGCAGCTTGGTTGCTAGCGGGCTGACGAGCTCCTACAATGAGCAGTTCTTC. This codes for CASSLVASGLTSSYNEQFF.

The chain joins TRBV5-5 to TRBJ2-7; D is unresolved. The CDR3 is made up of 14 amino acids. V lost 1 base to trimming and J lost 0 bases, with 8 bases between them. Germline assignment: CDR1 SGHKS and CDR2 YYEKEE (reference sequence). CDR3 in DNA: TGTGCCAGCAGCTTGTCAGATATCTCCTACGAGCAGTACTTC. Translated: CASSLSDISYEQYF.

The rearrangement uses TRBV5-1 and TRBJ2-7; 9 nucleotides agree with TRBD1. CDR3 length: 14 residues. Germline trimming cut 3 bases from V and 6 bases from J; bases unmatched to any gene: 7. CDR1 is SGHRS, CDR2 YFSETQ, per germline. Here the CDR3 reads CASSSDRGPGEQYF. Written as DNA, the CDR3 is TGCGCCAGCAGCTCGGACAGGGGTCCGGGCGAGCAGTACTTC.

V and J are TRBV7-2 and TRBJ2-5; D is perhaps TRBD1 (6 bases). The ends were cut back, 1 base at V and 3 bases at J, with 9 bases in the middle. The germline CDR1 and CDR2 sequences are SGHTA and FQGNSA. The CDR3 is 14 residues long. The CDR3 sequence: CASSLDRVEETQYF. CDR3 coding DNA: TGTGCCAGCAGCTTAGACAGGGTCGAAGAGACCCAGTACTTC.

The DNA of the CDR3 is TGTGCCAGCAGCCAAGTCCAAGACCGGGGCTACGAGCAGTACTTC. Its protein product is CASSQVQDRGYEQYF. V usage is TRBV4-2 and J usage is TRBJ2-7, with D possibly matching TRBD2 (5 bases). V lost 1 base and J 3 bases, leaving 13 bases between the germline ends. This CDR3 has 15 amino acids. The germline V gene encodes CDR1 LGHNA and CDR2 YNFKEQ.

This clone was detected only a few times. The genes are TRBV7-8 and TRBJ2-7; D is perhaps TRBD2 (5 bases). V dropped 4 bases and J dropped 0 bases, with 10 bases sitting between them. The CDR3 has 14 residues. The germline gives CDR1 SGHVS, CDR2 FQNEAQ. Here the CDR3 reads CASSSVGSSYEQYF. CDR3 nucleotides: TGTGCCAGCAGCTCGGTAGGGAGCTCCTACGAGCAGTACTTC.

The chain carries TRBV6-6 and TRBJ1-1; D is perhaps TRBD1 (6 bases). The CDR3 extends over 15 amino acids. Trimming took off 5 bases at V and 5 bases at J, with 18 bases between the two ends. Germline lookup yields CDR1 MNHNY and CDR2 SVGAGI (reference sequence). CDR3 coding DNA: TGTGCCAGCAGTCAAGCCCCCGGGGGGCGGACTGAAGCTTTCTTT. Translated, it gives CASSQAPGGRTEAFF.

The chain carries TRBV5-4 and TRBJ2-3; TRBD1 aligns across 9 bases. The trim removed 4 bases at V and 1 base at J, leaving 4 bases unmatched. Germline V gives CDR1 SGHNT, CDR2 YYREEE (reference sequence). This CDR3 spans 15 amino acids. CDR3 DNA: TGTGCCAGCAGCAAGGACAGGGGCCGCACAGATACGCAGTATTTT. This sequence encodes CASSKDRGRTDTQYF.

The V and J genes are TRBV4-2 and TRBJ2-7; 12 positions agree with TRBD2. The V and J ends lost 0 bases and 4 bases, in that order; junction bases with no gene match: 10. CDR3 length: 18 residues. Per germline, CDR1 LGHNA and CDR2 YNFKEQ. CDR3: CASSQEVSLAGGPYEQYF. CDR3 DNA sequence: TGTGCCAGCAGCCAAGAAGTTTCCCTAGCGGGAGGGCCTTACGAGCAGTACTTC.

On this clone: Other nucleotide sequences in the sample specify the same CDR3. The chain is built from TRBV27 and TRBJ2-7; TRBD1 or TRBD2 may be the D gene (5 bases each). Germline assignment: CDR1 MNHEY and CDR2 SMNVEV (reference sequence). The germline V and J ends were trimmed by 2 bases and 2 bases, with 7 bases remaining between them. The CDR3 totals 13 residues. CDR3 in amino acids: CASSLGGTYEQYF. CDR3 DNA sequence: TGTGCCAGCAGTTTAGGGGGAACCTACGAGCAGTACTTC.

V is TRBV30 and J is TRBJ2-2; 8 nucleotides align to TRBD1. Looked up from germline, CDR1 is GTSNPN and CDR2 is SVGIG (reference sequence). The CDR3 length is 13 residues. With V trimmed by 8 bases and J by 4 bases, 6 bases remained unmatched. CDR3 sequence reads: CAVQGAITGELFF. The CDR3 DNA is TGTGCCGTGCAGGGGGCGATCACCGGGGAGCTGTTTTTT.

Written as DNA, the CDR3 is TGTGCCAGCACCCAACGGGATAACAACTATAGAAACACCGGGGAGCTGTTTTTT. This gives the protein CASTQRDNNYRNTGELFF. V gene TRBV9 combines with J gene TRBJ2-2, with a tentative D call TRBD2 (5 bases). Trimming cost V 6 bases and J 2 bases, with 23 bases left between them. In germline, CDR1 is SGDLS, CDR2 YYNGEE. This CDR3 is 18 amino acids long. Full variable domain (rest looked up from reference TRBV9 and TRBJ2-2): DSGVTQTPKHLITATGQRVTLRCSPRSGDLSVYWYQQSLDQGLQFLIQYYNGEERAKGNILERFSAQQFPDLHSELNLSSLELGDSALYFCASTQRDNNYRNTGELFFGEGSRLTVL.

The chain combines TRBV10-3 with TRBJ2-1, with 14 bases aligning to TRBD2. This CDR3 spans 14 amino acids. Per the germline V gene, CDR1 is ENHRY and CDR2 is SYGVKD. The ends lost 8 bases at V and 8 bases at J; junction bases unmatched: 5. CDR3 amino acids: CAISGLAGEDEQFF. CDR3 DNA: TGTGCCATCTCGGGACTAGCGGGAGAGGATGAGCAGTTCTTC.

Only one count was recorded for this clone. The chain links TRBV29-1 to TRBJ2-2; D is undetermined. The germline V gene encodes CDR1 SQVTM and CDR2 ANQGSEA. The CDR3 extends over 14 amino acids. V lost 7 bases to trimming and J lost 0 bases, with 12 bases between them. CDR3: CSAGWGSNTGELFF. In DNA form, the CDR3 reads TGCAGCGCCGGGTGGGGATCGAACACCGGGGAGCTGTTTTTT.

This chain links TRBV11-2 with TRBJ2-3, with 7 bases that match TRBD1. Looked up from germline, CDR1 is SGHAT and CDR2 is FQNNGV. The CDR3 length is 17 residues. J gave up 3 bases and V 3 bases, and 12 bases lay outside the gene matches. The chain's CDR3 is CASSFYPSTGPTDTQYF. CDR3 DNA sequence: TGTGCCAGCAGCTTTTATCCCTCGACAGGGCCGACAGATACGCAGTATTTT.

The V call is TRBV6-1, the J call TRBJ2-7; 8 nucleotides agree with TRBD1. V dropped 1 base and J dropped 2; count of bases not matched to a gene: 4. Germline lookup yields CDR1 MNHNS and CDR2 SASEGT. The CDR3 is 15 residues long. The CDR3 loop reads CASSEGTGYPYEQYF. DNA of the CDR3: TGTGCCAGCAGTGAAGGGACAGGGTATCCCTACGAGCAGTACTTC.

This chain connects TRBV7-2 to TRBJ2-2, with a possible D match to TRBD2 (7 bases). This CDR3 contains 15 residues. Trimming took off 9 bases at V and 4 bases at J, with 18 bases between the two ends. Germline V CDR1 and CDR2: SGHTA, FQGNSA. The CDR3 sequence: CASTKGGAITGELFF. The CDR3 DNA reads TGTGCCAGTACCAAAGGGGGGGCGATCACCGGGGAGCTGTTTTTT.

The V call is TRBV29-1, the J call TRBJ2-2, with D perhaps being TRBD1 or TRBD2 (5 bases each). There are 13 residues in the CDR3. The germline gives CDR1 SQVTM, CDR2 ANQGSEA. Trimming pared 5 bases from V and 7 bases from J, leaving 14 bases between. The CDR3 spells CSVFGGGVGELFF. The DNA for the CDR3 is TGCAGCGTTTTTGGTGGGGGAGTCGGGGAGCTGTTTTTT.

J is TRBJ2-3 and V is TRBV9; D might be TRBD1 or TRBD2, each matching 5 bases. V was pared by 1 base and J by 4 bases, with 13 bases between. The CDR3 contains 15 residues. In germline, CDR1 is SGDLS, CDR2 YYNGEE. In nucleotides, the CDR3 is TGTGCCAGCAGCGTATTCTGGGGGAGCCCAGATACGCAGTATTTT. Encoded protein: CASSVFWGSPDTQYF.

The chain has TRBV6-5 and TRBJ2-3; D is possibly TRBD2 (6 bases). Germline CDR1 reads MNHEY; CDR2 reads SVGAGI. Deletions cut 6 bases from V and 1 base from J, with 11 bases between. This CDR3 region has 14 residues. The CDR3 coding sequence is TGTGCCAGCAGAATGGGACTCGGCACAGATACGCAGTATTTT. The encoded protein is CASRMGLGTDTQYF.